Below, 13 T cell receptor beta chains from the same sample are listed, as sequenced in a study of cytomegalovirus exposure and HLA in healthy donors. The PCR had 60 Vbeta and 13 Jbeta primers. Sequenced by immunoSEQ multiplex PCR; TCRdb stores in-frame clones only, minus some. The repertoire consists of around 150,000 clones, with 65% to 80% occurring once and the leading ten covering 4.7%. Sequences were obtained from PBMCs. The source is a man between 18 and 35 years old in good health and CMV-seropositive.

The chain recombines TRBV1 with TRBJ2-7; the table's D call of TRBD2 was not tested on the DNA. TRBV1 is classified as a pseudogene. The CDR3 contains 18 residues. The CDR3 nucleotides read TGCACCATAAGAAATCGGGAGGGTCCTAGCGGGAAATGGTACGAGCAGTACGTC. Its protein is CTIRNREGPSGKWYEQYV.

This clone has just a few counts. V gene TRBV6-1 combines with J gene TRBJ2-7; a possible D gene is TRBD1 (6 bases). Germline V gene lookup returns CDR1 MNHNS and CDR2 SASEGT. V lost 6 bases to trimming and J lost 0 bases, with 15 bases between them. This CDR3 spans 15 amino acids. The CDR3 is CASSFRGESSYEQYV. The CDR3 coding sequence is TGTGCCAGCAGCTTCAGGGGCGAGAGCTCCTACGAGCAGTACGTC.

The genes are TRBV4-2 and TRBJ2-3; possibly TRBD1 for D (6 bases). Trimming cost V 4 bases and J 3 bases, with 26 bases left between them. The germline CDR1 and CDR2 sequences are LGHNA and YNFKEQ. The CDR3 totals 19 residues. The CDR3 spells CASSRNADPHRAGTDTQYF. The CDR3 DNA is TGTGCCAGCAGCCGAAACGCTGACCCCCACAGGGCCGGGACAGATACGCAGTATTTT.

This chain links TRBV6-6 with TRBJ2-2; 9 nucleotides agree with TRBD2. V lost 5 bases and J lost 5; bases outside the gene matches: 9. CDR3 length: 16 amino acids. Germline loops: CDR1 MNHNY, CDR2 SVGAGI (reference sequence). The chain's CDR3 is CASSTLSGGFTGELFF. In DNA, the CDR3 is TGTGCCAGCAGTACCCTCAGCGGGGGGTTTACCGGGGAGCTGTTTTTT.

This CDR3 reads CASSQLDPTGVNEQFF. The CDR3 DNA reads as TGTGCCAGCAGCCAATTGGACCCGACAGGGGTCAATGAGCAGTTCTTC. This chain joins TRBV7-8 and TRBJ2-1; 8 bases align to TRBD1. Germline CDR1 SGHVS, CDR2 FQNEAQ. The CDR3 loop spans 16 amino acids. Trimming at V came to 5 bases and at J to 6 bases, leaving 12 bases not matched to a gene. Drawing the rest from reference TRBV7-8 and TRBJ2-1, the complete variable domain is GAGVSQSPRYKVAKRGQDVALRCDPISGHVSLFWYQQALGQGPEFLTYFQNEAQLDKSGLPSDRFFAERPEGSVSTLKIQRTQQEDSAVYLCASSQLDPTGVNEQFFGPGTRLTVL.

This chain joins TRBV7-3 and TRBJ1-1, with 10 bases lining up with TRBD1. CDR3 length: 15 residues. The germline CDR1 and CDR2 sequences are SGHTA and FQGTGA. V lost 4 bases and J lost 3; bases outside the gene matches: 5. The CDR3 DNA sequence: TGTGCCAGCAGCTCGACAGGGGGCGGGTACACTGAAGCTTTCTTT. Translated, it gives CASSSTGGGYTEAFF.

The rearrangement links TRBV30 to TRBJ1-1; 7 nucleotides match TRBD1. Germline trimming cut 4 bases from V and 11 bases from J; bases unmatched to any gene: 13. This CDR3 contains 13 residues. Germline assignment: CDR1 GTSNPN and CDR2 SVGIG (reference sequence). The CDR3 region is CAWTPGTGVYAFF. CDR3 in DNA: TGTGCCTGGACCCCCGGTACAGGGGTTTATGCTTTCTTT. The full variable domain, its missing parts supplied by reference TRBV30 and TRBJ1-1, is SQTIHQWPATLVQPVGSPLSLECTVEGTSNPNLYWYRQAAGRGLQLLFYSVGIGQISSEVPQNLSASRPQDRQFILSSKKLLLSDSGFYLCAWTPGTGVYAFFGQGTRLTVV.

The V call is TRBV16, the J call TRBJ1-5; the match to TRBD1 covers 9 bases. CDR3 length: 12 residues. Germline V CDR1 and CDR2: KGHSY, FQNENV. The V gene end was trimmed by 2 bases and the J gene end by 11 bases; junction bases not matched to a gene: 1. The CDR3 region is CASSQGTGTQHF. CDR3 in DNA: TGTGCCAGCAGCCAAGGGACAGGGACCCAGCATTTT. Full variable domain (outside the CDR3, taken from reference TRBV16 and TRBJ1-5): GEEVAQTPKHLVRGEGQKAKLYCAPIKGHSYVFWYQQVLKNEFKFLISFQNENVFDETGMPKERFSAKCLPNSPCSLEIQATKLEDSAVYFCASSQGTGTQHFGDGTRLSIL.

The chain employs TRBV10-3 and TRBJ1-1; 8 nucleotides match TRBD1. CDR1 ENHRY and CDR2 SYGVKD come from the germline V gene. The CDR3 contains 14 residues. The V gene end was trimmed by 4 bases and the J gene end by 3 bases; junction bases not matched to a gene: 4. The CDR3 bases are TGTGCCATCAGTGCAGCGGACAGGGACACTGAAGCTTTCTTT. Translating it yields CAISAADRDTEAFF.

This rearrangement joins TRBV19 to TRBJ1-1, with D possibly TRBD1 on 6 matching bases. Germline V gene sequence: CDR1 LNHDA, CDR2 SQIVND (reference sequence). The CDR3 spans 15 residues. Between the trimmed V and J ends, which lost 5 bases and 5 bases, there was a span of 18 bases. Here the CDR3 reads CASSLGQSVGTEAFF. The CDR3 coding sequence is TGTGCCAGTAGTTTAGGACAGTCCGTAGGGACTGAAGCTTTCTTT.

This clone was seen a few times. The chain employs TRBV27 and TRBJ1-1, with TRBD1 matching over 8 bases. Trimming took 8 bases from V and 3 from J; bases not matched to a gene: 2. The germline gives CDR1 MNHEY, CDR2 SMNVEV (reference sequence). This CDR3 region has 12 residues. CDR3: CASYRGDTEAFF. CDR3 sequence (DNA): TGTGCCAGCTACAGGGGGGACACTGAAGCTTTCTTT.

The chain recombines TRBV28 with TRBJ1-5; possibly TRBD1 for D (5 bases). CDR3 size: 20 residues. Germline CDR1 and CDR2: MDHEN and SYDVKM. V was trimmed by 1 base and J by 4 bases, leaving 26 bases between them. The CDR3 DNA is TGTGCCAGCAGTTTATTATATGTGGAAAGTCCTTCTGGGGGGAATCAGCCCCAGCATTTT. This sequence encodes CASSLLYVESPSGGNQPQHF.

The chain joins TRBV11-2 to TRBJ2-1; TRBD2 matches 7 bases. In germline, CDR1 is SGHAT, CDR2 FQNNGV. The ends lost 2 bases at V and 5 bases at J; junction bases unmatched: 9. The CDR3 has 16 residues. The CDR3 loop is CASSLRGSGLDNEQFF. The DNA of the CDR3 is TGTGCCAGCAGCTTAAGGGGTAGCGGGCTCGACAATGAGCAGTTCTTC.